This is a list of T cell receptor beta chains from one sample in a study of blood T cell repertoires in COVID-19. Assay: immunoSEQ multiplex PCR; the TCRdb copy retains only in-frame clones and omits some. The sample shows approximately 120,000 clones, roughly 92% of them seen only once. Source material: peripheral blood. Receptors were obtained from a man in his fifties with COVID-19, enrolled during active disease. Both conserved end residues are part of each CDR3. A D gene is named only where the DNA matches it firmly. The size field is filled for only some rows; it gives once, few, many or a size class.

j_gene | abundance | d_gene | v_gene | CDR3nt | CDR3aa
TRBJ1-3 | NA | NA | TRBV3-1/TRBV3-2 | TGTGCCAGCAGCCTTACAGGAGAGACTGGAAACACCATATATTTT | CASSLTGETGNTIYF
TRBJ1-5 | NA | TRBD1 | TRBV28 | TGTGCCAGCAGATACAGGGGGAGTCAGCCCCAGCATTTT | CASRYRGSQPQHF
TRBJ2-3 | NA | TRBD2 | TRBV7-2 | TGTGCCAGCAGTTCTAGCGGGAGGGGGAGCACAGATACGCAGTATTTT | CASSSSGRGSTDTQYF
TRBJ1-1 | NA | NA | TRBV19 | TGTGCCAGTAGTATTTGGGGAACAGGTACTGGGACTGAAGCTTTCTTT | CASSIWGTGTGTEAFF
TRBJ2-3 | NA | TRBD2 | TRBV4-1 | TGCGCCAGCAGCCCGTCGGGCAGTAGCGGGGTCACAGATACGCAGTATTTT | CASSPSGSSGVTDTQYF
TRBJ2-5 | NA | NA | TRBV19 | TGTGCCAGTAGTAGGGGGGTCAATCTAGAGACCCAGTACTTC | CASSRGVNLETQYF
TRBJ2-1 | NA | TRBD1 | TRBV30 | TGTGCCTCGGACAGGGGGCCATCCTCCTACAATGAGCAGTTCTTC | CASDRGPSSYNEQFF
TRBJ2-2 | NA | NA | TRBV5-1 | TGCGCCAGCAGCTTGAGTCTAGCGATGGGCGGGGAGCTGTTTTTT | CASSLSLAMGGELFF
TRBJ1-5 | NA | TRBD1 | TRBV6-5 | TGTGCCAGCACCCTCGGACAGGAAAGGTCTCAGCCCCAGCATTTT | CASTLGQERSQPQHF
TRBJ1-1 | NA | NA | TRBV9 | TGTGCCAGCAGCCCTTCCGCGATGGACACTGAAGCTTTCTTT | CASSPSAMDTEAFF
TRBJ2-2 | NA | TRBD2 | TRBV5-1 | TGCGCCAGCAGCCTAGCGGGAGGCTTTAGGACCGGGGAGCTGTTTTTT | CASSLAGGFRTGELFF
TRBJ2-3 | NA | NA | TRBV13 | TGTGCCAGCAGCCCTGCGGGGACGGGTGGAGATACGCAGTATTTT | CASSPAGTGGDTQYF
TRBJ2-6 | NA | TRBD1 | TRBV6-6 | TGTGCCAGCAGTCGAACAGGGGGCCTTGGGGCCAACGTCCTGACTTTC | CASSRTGGLGANVLTF
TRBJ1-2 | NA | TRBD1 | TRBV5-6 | TGTGCCAGCAGAAAAGACAGGGGGCGTAGGGACTACACCTTC | CASRKDRGRRDYTF
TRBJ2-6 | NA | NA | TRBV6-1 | TGTGCCAGCAGTGATAGAATGACTTCTGGGGCCAACGTCCTGACTTTC | CASSDRMTSGANVLTF
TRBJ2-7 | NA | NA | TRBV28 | TGTGCCAGCAGTATCGGAGGGCCAAGGGAGCAGTACTTC | CASSIGGPREQYF
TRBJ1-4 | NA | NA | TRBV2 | TGTGCCAGCCGCGACAGCGCAACTAATGAAAAACTGTTTTTT | CASRDSATNEKLFF
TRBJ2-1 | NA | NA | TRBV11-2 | TGTGCCAGCAGCTTAGTACAGAAAAACAATGAGCAGTTCTTC | CASSLVQKNNEQFF
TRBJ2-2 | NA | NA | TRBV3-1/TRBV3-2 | TGTGCCAGCAGCCAAGGACTAGTGCCAATCGGGGAGCTGTTTTTT | CASSQGLVPIGELFF
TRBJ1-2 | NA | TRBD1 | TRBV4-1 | TGCGCCAGCAGCTTCGGACAGGTTGGATATGGCTACACCTTC | CASSFGQVGYGYTF
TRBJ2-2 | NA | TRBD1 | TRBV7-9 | TGTGCCAGCAGCTCCACAGGGGCTAACACCGGGGAGCTGTTTTTT | CASSSTGANTGELFF
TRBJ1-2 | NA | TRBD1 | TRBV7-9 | TGTGCCAGCAGCCCGGGACAGGGAAACTATGGCTACACCTTC | CASSPGQGNYGYTF
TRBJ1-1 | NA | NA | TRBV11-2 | TGTGCCAGCAGCGCCGGGAGCCGGACTGAAGCTTTCTTT | CASSAGSRTEAFF
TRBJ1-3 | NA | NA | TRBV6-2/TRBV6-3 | TGTGCCAGCAGTTACCCAGACTCTGGAAACACCATATATTTT | CASSYPDSGNTIYF
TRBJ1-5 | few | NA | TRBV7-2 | TGTGCCAGCAGTCCAAACAGGGAGAAAGATAGCAATCAGCCCCAGCATTTT | CASSPNREKDSNQPQHF
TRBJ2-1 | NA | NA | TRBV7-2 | TGTGCCAGCAGCTTAGATCACAGCTCCTACAATGAGCAGTTCTTC | CASSLDHSSYNEQFF
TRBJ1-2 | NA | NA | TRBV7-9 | TGTGCCAGCAGCCGATCGGAGGGCAAATATGGCTACACCTTC | CASSRSEGKYGYTF
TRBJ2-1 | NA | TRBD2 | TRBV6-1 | TGTGCCAGCAGTGAAATGCTAGCGGGTGCCTACAATGAGCAGTTCTTC | CASSEMLAGAYNEQFF
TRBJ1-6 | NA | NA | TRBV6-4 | TGTGCCAGCAGTGAATGGGGGGTCGGTTCACCCCTCCACTTT | CASSEWGVGSPLHF
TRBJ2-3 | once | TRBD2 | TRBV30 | TGTGCCTGGAGTCGGACGGGAGGGACAGATACGCAGTATTTT | CAWSRTGGTDTQYF
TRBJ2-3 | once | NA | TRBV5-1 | TGCGCCAGCAGCTTGACTAGCCTCCCCACAGATACGCAGTATTTT | CASSLTSLPTDTQYF
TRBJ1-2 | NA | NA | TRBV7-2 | TGTGCCAGCAGCCTACAGGGACACTATGGCTACACCTTC | CASSLQGHYGYTF
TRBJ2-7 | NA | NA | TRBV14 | TGTGCCAGCAGCGCACAGTTCGGTGGTTGGGAGCAGTACTTC | CASSAQFGGWEQYF
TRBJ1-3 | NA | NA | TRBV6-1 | TGTGCCAGCAGTGAAGCCTGGGGCCCCGACTCTGGAAACACCATATATTTT | CASSEAWGPDSGNTIYF
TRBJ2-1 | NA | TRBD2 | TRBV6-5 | TGTGCCAGCAGTCGGACTAGCGGGGAGTACAATGAGCAGTTCTTC | CASSRTSGEYNEQFF
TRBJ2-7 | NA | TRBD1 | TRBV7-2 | TGTGCCAGCAGCTTAGCCGGACAGGGGCGAAGCTACGAGCAGTACTTC | CASSLAGQGRSYEQYF
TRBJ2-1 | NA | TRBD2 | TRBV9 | TGTGCCAGCAGCGTCCACCCCGGTAGCGGGAGTGAGCAGTTCTTC | CASSVHPGSGSEQFF
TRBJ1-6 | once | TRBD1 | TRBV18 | TGTGCCAGCTCAGAGGGACAGGGCTCAGAATCACCCCTCCACTTT | CASSEGQGSESPLHF
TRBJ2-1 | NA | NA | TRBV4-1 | TGCGCCAGCAGCCAACGGGGGGCTTACAATGAGCAGTTCTTC | CASSQRGAYNEQFF
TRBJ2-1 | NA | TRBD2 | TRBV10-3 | TGTGCCATCAGTGAAACCGGGACTAGCGGGAGTGCCTACAATGAGCAGTTCTTC | CAISETGTSGSAYNEQFF
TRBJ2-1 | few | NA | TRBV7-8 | TGTGCCAGCAGCTTAAACAGCGGAGTAGGCAATGAGCAGTTCTTC | CASSLNSGVGNEQFF
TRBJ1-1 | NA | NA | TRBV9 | TGTGCCAGCAGCGTAGCAGGGATCACTGAAGCTTTCTTT | CASSVAGITEAFF
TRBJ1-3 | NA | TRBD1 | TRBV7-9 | TGTGCCAGCAGCGGGACAGTCCCAGGCTCCGATCGCTCTGGAAACACCATATATTTT | CASSGTVPGSDRSGNTIYF
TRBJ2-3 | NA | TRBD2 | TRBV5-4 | TGTGCCAGCAGCAGACTAGCGGGGGATACAGATACGCAGTATTTT | CASSRLAGDTDTQYF
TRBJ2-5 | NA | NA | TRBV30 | TGTGCCTGGAACCCAGGGGGGACGGGGGGGTCCCAGTACTTC | CAWNPGGTGGSQYF
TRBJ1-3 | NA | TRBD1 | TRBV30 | TGTGCCTGGGAAGGGGGCGCTGGAAACACCATATATTTT | CAWEGGAGNTIYF
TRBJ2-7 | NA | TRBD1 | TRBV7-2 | TGTGCCAGCAGCCTCGGGTCAAGGACAGGCGTCTCCTACGAGCAGTACTTC | CASSLGSRTGVSYEQYF
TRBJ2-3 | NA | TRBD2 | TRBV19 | TGTGCCAGTAGTCCTAAGCGGGAAGGATCAGATACGCAGTATTTT | CASSPKREGSDTQYF
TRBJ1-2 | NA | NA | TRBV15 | TGTGCCACCAGCAGCTCTTGGGGGGGTGGCTATGGCTACACCTTC | CATSSSWGGGYGYTF
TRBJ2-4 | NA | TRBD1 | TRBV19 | TGTGCCAGTAGTTCCCAGCGGGACAGGGGCGGCATTCAGTACTTC | CASSSQRDRGGIQYF
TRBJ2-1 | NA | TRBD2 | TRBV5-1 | TGCGCCAGCAGCTTGGCCGGGAGGGCAAACAATGAGCAGTTCTTC | CASSLAGRANNEQFF
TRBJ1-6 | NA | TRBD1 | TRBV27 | TGTGCCAGCAGTTTAAAGGTCGGACAGGGGAATTCACCCCTCCACTTT | CASSLKVGQGNSPLHF
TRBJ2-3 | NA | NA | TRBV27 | TGTGCCAGCAGTTTGGGGCTCAGCACAGATACGCAGTATTTT | CASSLGLSTDTQYF
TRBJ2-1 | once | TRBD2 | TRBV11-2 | TGTGCCAGCAGCCCCCAGAGCGGGGCCTACAATGAGCAGTTCTTC | CASSPQSGAYNEQFF
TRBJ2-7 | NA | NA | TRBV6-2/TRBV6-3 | TGTGCCAGCAGTTACTCGATGCCAGGGGCCGGCGGGAGCACCTACGAGCAGTACTTC | CASSYSMPGAGGSTYEQYF
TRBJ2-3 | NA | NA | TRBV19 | TGTGCCAGTAGGTTAGCAGATACGCAGTATTTT | CASRLADTQYF
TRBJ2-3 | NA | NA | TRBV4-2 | TGTGCCAGCAGCCAAGAAACTAGAGGGGATACGCAGTATTTT | CASSQETRGDTQYF